This T cell receptor beta chain is from a study of graft-versus-host responses after intestinal transplantation. Study summary: In this cohort, recipients had multivisceral, liver-intestinal, or isolated intestinal transplants. Every one of the recipients received anti-thymocyte globulin induction and afterwards took tacrolimus and steroids for about 3 years. The study, taken as a whole, reports: Among recipient marrow samples, GvH clones were found; some appeared first in ileum or blood.

Turning to this clone: The antigen remains unidentified.

Method: immunoSEQ multiplex PCR; TCRdb's copy keeps in-frame clones and lacks some. The sample carries 30,000 or so clones, roughly 80% recorded once. J lost 4 bases, V lost 5 bases, and 8 bases had no gene match. In germline, CDR1 is SGHAT, CDR2 FQNNGV. This CDR3 region has 15 residues. The source is a human donor who received an intestinal transplant. The V gene is TRBV11-2, the J gene TRBJ2-1; 7 bases line up with TRBD2. The specimen was unstimulated CD8+ T cells sorted from spleen or lymph node cells, collected before intestinal transplant. CDR3 DNA: TGTGCCAGCAGCCCAGAAAGCGGGACGTACAATGAGCAGTTCTTC. Translating gives CASSPESGTYNEQFF.